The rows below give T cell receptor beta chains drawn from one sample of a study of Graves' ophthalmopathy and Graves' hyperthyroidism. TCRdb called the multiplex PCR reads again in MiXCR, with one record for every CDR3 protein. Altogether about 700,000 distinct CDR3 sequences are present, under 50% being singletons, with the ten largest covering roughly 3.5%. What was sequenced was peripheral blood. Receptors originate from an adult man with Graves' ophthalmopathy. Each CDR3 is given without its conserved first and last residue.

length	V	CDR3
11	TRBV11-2	ASSLDTGNTIY
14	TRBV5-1	ASSLIQGGYNTEAF
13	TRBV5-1	ASSLDEQLNTEAF
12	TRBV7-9	ASSVDRGLYGYT
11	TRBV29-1	SVERQTQETQY
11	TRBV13	ASSLAPFYEQY
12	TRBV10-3	AISEGGTRETQY
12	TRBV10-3	AISPVGGGAEAF
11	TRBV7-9	ASSLTGYNEQF
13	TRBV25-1	ASTIDRGGQETQY
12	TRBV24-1	ATREGTQSYEQY
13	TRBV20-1	SARDLAGSTDTQY
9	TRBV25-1	ASSGPYGYT
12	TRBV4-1	ASSHRGGAETQY
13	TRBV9	ASSPTGRSTGELF
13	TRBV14	ASSPPPALTMGYT
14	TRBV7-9	ASSTTGGGGNYGYT
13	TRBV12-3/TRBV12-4	ASSSFPGAGGSYT
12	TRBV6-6	ASSSRGRGDEQY
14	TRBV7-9	ASSRPGVGPNTEAF
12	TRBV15	ATSRDRGVRGYT
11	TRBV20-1	SARGGTGQPQH
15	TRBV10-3	AISESWGAGTGGGYT
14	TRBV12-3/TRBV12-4	ASTPRVQPGANVLT
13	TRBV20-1	SARGGPTSSYEQY
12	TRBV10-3	AISWDKVGNTIY
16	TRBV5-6	AGSLGTVSRDIGDGYT
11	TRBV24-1	AIATGGADTQY
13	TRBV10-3	ASSEEGAGSKTQY
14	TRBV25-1	ASSARDWGRHTEAF
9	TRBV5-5	ASSLISEQY